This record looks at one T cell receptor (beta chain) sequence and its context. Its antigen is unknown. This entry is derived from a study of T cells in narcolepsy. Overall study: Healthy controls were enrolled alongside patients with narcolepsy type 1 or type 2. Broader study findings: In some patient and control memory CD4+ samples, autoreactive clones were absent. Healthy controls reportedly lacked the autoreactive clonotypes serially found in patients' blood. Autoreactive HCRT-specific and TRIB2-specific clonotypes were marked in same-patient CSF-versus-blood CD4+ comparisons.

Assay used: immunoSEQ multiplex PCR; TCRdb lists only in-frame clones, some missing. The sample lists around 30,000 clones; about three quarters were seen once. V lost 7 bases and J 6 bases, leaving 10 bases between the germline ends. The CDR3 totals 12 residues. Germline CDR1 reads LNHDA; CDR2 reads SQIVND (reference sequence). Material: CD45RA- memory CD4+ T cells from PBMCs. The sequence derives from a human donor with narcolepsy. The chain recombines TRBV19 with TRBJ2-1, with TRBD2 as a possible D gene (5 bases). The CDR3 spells CASTRAGNEQFF. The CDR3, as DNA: TGTGCCAGTACGCGGGCCGGCAATGAGCAGTTCTTC.